These T cell receptor beta chains were read from a single sample in a study of T cells in localized non-small cell lung cancer. Sequencing used immunoSEQ multiplex PCR; TCRdb keeps in-frame clones, though not all of them. The data contain approximately 31,000 clones, approximately 84% of them singletons. The material sequenced was peripheral blood, taken before any cancer treatment. The source of these receptors is a male donor older than 55 with stage III lung adenocarcinoma. The CDR3 runs from the conserved cysteine through the conserved F or W. Fields, in order: clone size, V gene, CDR3 length, J gene, D gene, CDR3 protein, CDR3 DNA. D genes are given only for firm matches. Some rows have no size entry. The others give once, few or many, or a class for an expanded clone.

>.|TRBV6-1|15|TRBJ1-5|TRBD1
CASRTDRASNQPQHF
TGTGCCAGCAGGACTGACAGGGCCAGCAATCAGCCCCAGCATTTT
>.|TRBV5-4|15|TRBJ2-3|.
CASSVDLSSTDTQYF
TGTGCCAGCAGCGTGGACTTATCTAGCACAGATACGCAGTATTTT
>once|TRBV19|17|TRBJ1-5|.
CASSTTGYSLSNQPQHF
TGTGCCAGTAGTACGACAGGTTATAGCCTAAGCAATCAGCCCCAGCATTTT
>.|TRBV11-2|14|TRBJ1-5|.
CASSSQTGNQPQHF
TGTGCCAGCAGCTCACAGACAGGCAATCAGCCCCAGCATTTT
>.|TRBV18|15|TRBJ2-7|.
CASSPGRAGAYEQYF
TGTGCCAGCTCACCGGGGAGGGCAGGGGCCTACGAGCAGTACTTC
>.|TRBV6-4|15|TRBJ1-2|.
CASSDSGQSNYGYTF
TGTGCCAGCAGTGACTCCGGACAGTCTAACTATGGCTACACCTTC
>.|TRBV9|16|TRBJ2-1|.
CASSVRPGSTYNEQFF
TGTGCCAGCAGCGTACGTCCCGGGAGTACCTACAATGAGCAGTTCTTC
>.|TRBV6-1|13|TRBJ1-1|.
CASSRMLNTEAFF
TGTGCCAGCAGCCGTATGCTGAACACTGAAGCTTTCTTT
>.|TRBV19|15|TRBJ1-2|.
CASSISGLTNYGYTF
TGTGCCAGTAGTATTTCTGGCCTTACTAACTATGGCTACACCTTC
>.|TRBV10-2|18|TRBJ1-1|.
CASSAPGPRILMNTEAFF
TGCGCCAGCAGTGCCCCGGGACCGAGGATTCTTATGAACACTGAAGCTTTCTTT
>.|TRBV5-6|13|TRBJ1-2|.
CASSLRSQTGYTF
TGTGCCAGCAGCTTAAGGTCGCAGACGGGCTACACCTTC
>.|TRBV9|12|TRBJ2-5|TRBD1
CASSGTGPTQYF
TGTGCCAGCAGCGGGACAGGGCCGACCCAGTACTTC
>.|TRBV6-1|14|TRBJ2-3|TRBD1
CASRIQGAADTQYF
TGTGCCAGCAGGATACAGGGGGCTGCAGATACGCAGTATTTT
>.|TRBV4-2|14|TRBJ1-1|.
CASSQEPGATEAFF
TGTGCCAGCAGCCAAGAGCCGGGGGCGACTGAAGCTTTCTTT
>few|TRBV7-3|13|TRBJ2-1|.
CASSLMIAGEQFF
TGTGCCAGCAGCTTAATGATAGCCGGGGAGCAGTTCTTC
>.|TRBV5-1|15|TRBJ2-5|.
CASSSYEGLGETQYF
TGCGCCAGCAGCTCGTACGAGGGGCTCGGTGAGACCCAGTACTTC
>.|TRBV27|16|TRBJ2-1|.
CASSPFGGANYNEQFF
TGTGCCAGCAGCCCGTTTGGGGGAGCGAACTACAATGAGCAGTTCTTC
>.|TRBV7-2|14|TRBJ1-5|.
CASSLGRVGQPQHF
TGTGCCAGCAGCCTGGGCCGGGTGGGTCAGCCCCAGCATTTT
>.|TRBV4-1|15|TRBJ1-3|.
CASSQASTRGNTIYF
TGCGCCAGCAGCCAGGCCTCCACCCGGGGAAACACCATATATTTT
>once|TRBV10-3|13|TRBJ2-1|TRBD2
CATRTSENNEQFF
TGTGCCACCCGGACTAGCGAGAACAATGAGCAGTTCTTC
>.|TRBV2|14|TRBJ2-1|TRBD1
CASKGQGIYNEQFF
TGTGCCAGCAAGGGACAGGGGATCTACAATGAGCAGTTCTTC
>few|TRBV19|15|TRBJ2-7|.
CASSSRGTFPYEQYF
TGTGCCAGTAGTAGCAGGGGAACCTTCCCCTACGAGCAGTACTTC
>.|TRBV5-6|12|TRBJ2-7|.
CASSLGQYEQYF
TGTGCCAGCAGCTTGGGTCAGTACGAGCAGTACTTC
>.|TRBV5-1|15|TRBJ2-7|.
CASSKRTDGAYEQYF
TGCGCCAGCAGCAAAAGGACGGACGGGGCCTACGAGCAGTACTTC
>.|TRBV7-9|11|TRBJ2-7|.
CASSLAGEQYF
TGTGCCAGCAGCTTAGCGGGCGAGCAGTACTTC